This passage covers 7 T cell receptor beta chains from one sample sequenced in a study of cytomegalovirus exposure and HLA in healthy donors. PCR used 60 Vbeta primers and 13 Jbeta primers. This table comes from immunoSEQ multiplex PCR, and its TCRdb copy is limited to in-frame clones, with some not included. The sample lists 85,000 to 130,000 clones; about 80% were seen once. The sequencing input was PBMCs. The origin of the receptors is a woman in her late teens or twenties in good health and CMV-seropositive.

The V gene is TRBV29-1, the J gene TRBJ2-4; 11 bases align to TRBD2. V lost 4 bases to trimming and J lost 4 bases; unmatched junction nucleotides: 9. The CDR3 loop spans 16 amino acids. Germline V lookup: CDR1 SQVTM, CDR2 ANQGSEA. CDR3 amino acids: CSVAGFGTSGKNIQYF. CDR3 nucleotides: TGCAGCGTTGCCGGTTTTGGGACTAGCGGAAAAAACATTCAGTACTTC.

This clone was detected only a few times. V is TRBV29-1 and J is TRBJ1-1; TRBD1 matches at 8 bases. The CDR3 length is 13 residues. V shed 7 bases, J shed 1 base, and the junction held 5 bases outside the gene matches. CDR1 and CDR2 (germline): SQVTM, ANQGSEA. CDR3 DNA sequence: TGCAGCGCTTTAGGGACAGGGAACACTGAAGCTTTCTTT. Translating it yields CSALGTGNTEAFF.

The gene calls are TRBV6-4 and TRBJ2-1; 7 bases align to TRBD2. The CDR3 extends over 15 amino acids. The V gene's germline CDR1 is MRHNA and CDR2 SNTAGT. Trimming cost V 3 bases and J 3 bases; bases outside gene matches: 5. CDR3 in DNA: TGTGCCAGCAGTGAGTTGGCGGGAGTCTACAATGAGCAGTTCTTC. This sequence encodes CASSELAGVYNEQFF.

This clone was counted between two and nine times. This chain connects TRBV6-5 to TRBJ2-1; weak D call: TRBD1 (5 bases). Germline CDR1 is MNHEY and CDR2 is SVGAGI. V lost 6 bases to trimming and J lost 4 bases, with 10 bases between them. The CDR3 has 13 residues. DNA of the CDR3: TGTGCCAGCAGCTTCGACAGTTACAATGAGCAGTTCTTC. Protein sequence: CASSFDSYNEQFF.

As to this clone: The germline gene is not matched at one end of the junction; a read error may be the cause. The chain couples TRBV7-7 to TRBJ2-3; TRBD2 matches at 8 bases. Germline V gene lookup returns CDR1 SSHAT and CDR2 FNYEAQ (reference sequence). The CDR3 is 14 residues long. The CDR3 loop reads CASSLGLATDTQYF. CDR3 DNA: TGTGCTAGCAGCTTAGGACTAGCCACAGATACGCAGTATTTT.

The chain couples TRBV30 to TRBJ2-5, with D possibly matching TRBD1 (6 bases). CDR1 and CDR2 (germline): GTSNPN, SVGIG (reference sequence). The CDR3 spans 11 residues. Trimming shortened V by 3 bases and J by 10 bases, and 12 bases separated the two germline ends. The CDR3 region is CAWSSKGVQYF. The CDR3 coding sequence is TGTGCCTGGAGCTCCAAGGGGGTCCAGTACTTC.

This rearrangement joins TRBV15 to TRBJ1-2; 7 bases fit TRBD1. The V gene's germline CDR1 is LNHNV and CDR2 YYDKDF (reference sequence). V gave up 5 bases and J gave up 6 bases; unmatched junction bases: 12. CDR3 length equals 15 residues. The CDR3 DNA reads TGTGCCACCAGCGACCCAGACAGGGTAAGCCATGGCTACACCTTC. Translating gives CATSDPDRVSHGYTF.